These T cell receptor beta chains were read from a single sample in a study of T-cell memory formation after mild COVID-19. Via MiXCR, TCRdb re-called the 5' RACE reads, giving one row per CDR3 protein. This table holds approximately 350,000 distinct CDR3 sequences, 28% found once. The sequenced material came from PBMCs or a T cell subset sorted from them (not recorded which). Receptors originate from an adult woman who had mild COVID-19 (a few samples of this study predate the infection). Cell type and time point are not known. The conserved cysteine and the conserved F or W are not part of the CDR3 here. Not all rows give a size; the values are once, few, many and, for expanded clones, a class.

j_call v_call clone_size cdr3_aa
TRBJ2-1 TRBV20-1 NA SARKPTSSHNEQF
TRBJ2-1 TRBV9 few ASSAPGTGFYNEQF
TRBJ1-1 TRBV10-3 few AISESGGTFTEAF
TRBJ2-3 TRBV5-1 NA ASSRTGPSDTQY
TRBJ2-1 TRBV24-1 many ATSDFSGEQF
TRBJ2-3 TRBV7-9 few ASSPRKGEDTQY
TRBJ2-2 TRBV2 NA ASRLSGMGTGELF
TRBJ2-1 TRBV12-3/TRBV12-4 NA ASSPGGRSSNEQF
TRBJ2-7 TRBV24-1 NA ATSVGPPSWGYEQY
TRBJ2-7 TRBV5-1 few ASSPGQVLYEQY
TRBJ2-7 TRBV5-4 few ASSSWTVNYEQY
TRBJ1-2 TRBV5-1 NA ASSLEGQGTSYGYT
TRBJ2-3 TRBV12-3/TRBV12-4 NA ASRADRGLKDTQY
TRBJ1-1 TRBV29-1 many SALTVNTEAF
TRBJ1-5 TRBV6-5 NA ASSYGVSNQPQH
TRBJ2-5 TRBV20-1 NA SARGGILETQY
TRBJ2-1 TRBV7-9 few ASSSGLVFPFEQF
TRBJ1-1 TRBV29-1 NA SVGSLRGLAEAF
TRBJ2-7 TRBV25-1 few ASGKGLDEQY
TRBJ1-1 TRBV7-2 NA ASSLMAPGQGNTEAF
TRBJ1-5 TRBV6-1 NA ASSEVWAGPQFQPQH
TRBJ1-1 TRBV5-1 NA ASSSPTGNTEAF
TRBJ2-7 TRBV5-1 NA ASSLEAGVSYEQY
TRBJ2-7 TRBV9 NA ASSAGLGGEQY
TRBJ2-7 TRBV4-1 NA ASSQAWTGNYEQY
TRBJ1-2 TRBV7-9 NA ASSPPLSGEDGYT
TRBJ2-1 TRBV7-9 NA ASSLRGLAQAGEQF
TRBJ1-2 TRBV7-9 NA ASSLALGDMWGYT
TRBJ2-7 TRBV25-1 few ASSERGPVEQY
TRBJ2-7 TRBV7-9 many ASSTEGRPGEQY
TRBJ2-1 TRBV27 few ASSPWTGSDEQF
TRBJ2-1 TRBV6-2/TRBV6-3 NA ASSYGQGLEQF
TRBJ2-3 TRBV7-8 few ASRHDRVPDTQY
TRBJ2-1 TRBV7-2 NA ASSLGLQQF
TRBJ2-1 TRBV28 NA ASRRGGPPSYNEQF
TRBJ2-1 TRBV12-3/TRBV12-4 NA ASSPRFVTYNEQF
TRBJ2-5 TRBV12-3/TRBV12-4 NA ASSYLSSSDGETQY
TRBJ2-7 TRBV7-2 NA ASSRRTATYEQY
TRBJ1-5 TRBV19 NA ASSIVPTVDNQPQH
TRBJ1-6 TRBV7-9 few ASSLASSPLH
TRBJ2-7 TRBV3-1 NA ASSHPEPRSGEQY
TRBJ2-1 TRBV18 NA ASSGSGLVSNEQF
TRBJ2-4 TRBV20-1 NA SAQGIILVAKNIQY
TRBJ2-7 TRBV7-2 NA ASSSWSVAYEQY
TRBJ2-7 TRBV12-3/TRBV12-4 NA ASRQGQPYEQY
TRBJ2-1 TRBV7-3 few ASSFRTLSGGADYNEQF
TRBJ2-1 TRBV5-1 few ASSFTPGQASSSYNEQF